The following is a T cell receptor (beta chain) sequence with its context. TCRdb re-called the 5' RACE reads; every CDR3 protein appears as one record, without DNA. Its listing shows some 460,000 distinct CDR3 sequences. The data stem from a study of T cells expressing NK-cell markers. Per the germline V gene, CDR1 is SGHAT and CDR2 is FQNNGV. The CDR3 length is 14 residues. The sequencing input was blood T cells: a sorted CD56 or NKG2C T cell subset, CD4+ or CD8+ T cells, or bulk PBMC T cells (not recorded which). V is TRBV11-2 and J is TRBJ2-7; TCRdb reports TRBD2, a call that lacks DNA to check it against. This clonotype originated in a woman in her forties or fifties in good health. CDR3 protein: CASSLKAAGYEQYF.